What follows are 28 T cell receptor beta chains derived from one specimen sequenced in a study of T cell repertoires in cytomegalovirus infection. These receptors lack a known antigen. TCRdb fed the reads into MiXCR, producing one record per CDR3 protein. The sample has 550,000 to 850,000 distinct CDR3 sequences; approximately 33% are singletons. The material was cultured PBMCs, obtained from culture after CMV antigen stimulation. The origin of the receptors is a human donor in good health (CMV status not recorded). Some clones in this sample may be carry-over from other donors' samples.

The rearrangement links TRBV19 to TRBJ1-5; TRBD1 matches 7 bases. The CDR3 length is 14 residues. Unmatched junction bases numbered 10, after V lost 7 bases and J lost 7 bases. From germline, CDR1 is LNHDA and CDR2 SQIVND (reference sequence). CDR3 DNA sequence: TGTGCCAGTATCCAGGAAGGGGGCGGGCAGCCCCAGCATTTT. It translates to CASIQEGGGQPQHF.

This clonotype was seen at least ten times. CDR3 nucleotide sequence: TGTGCCAGCAGGGGTCGGAGTAACACCATATATTTT. Translation gives CASRGRSNTIYF. The chain couples TRBV7-2 to TRBJ1-3; no firm D call. In germline, CDR1 is SGHTA, CDR2 FQGNSA. V was trimmed by 6 bases and J by 7 bases, leaving 10 bases between them. This CDR3 has 12 residues. Variable domain in full (rest from reference TRBV7-2 and TRBJ1-3): GAGVSQSPSNKVTEKGKDVELRCDPISGHTALYWYRQSLGQGLEFLIYFQGNSAPDKSGLPSDRFSAERTGGSVSTLTIQRTQQEDSAVYLCASRGRSNTIYFGEGSWLTVV.

The V gene is TRBV6-2 or TRBV6-3, the J gene TRBJ2-1, with TRBD1 matching 8 bases. The CDR3 covers 13 residues. Trimming cost V 6 bases and J 7 bases; bases outside gene matches: 5. The germline CDR1 and CDR2 sequences are MNHEY and SVGEGT. This CDR3 reads CASRADRVNEQFF. CDR3 coding DNA: TGTGCCAGCAGAGCGGACAGGGTTAATGAGCAGTTCTTC.

This clonotype was detected many times. The V and J genes are TRBV7-9 and TRBJ2-1; D is perhaps TRBD2 (6 bases). CDR1 and CDR2 (germline): SEHNR, FQNEAQ (reference sequence). Deletions cut 1 base from V and 8 bases from J, with 15 bases between. CDR3 length: 15 residues. DNA of the CDR3: TGTGCCAGCAGCTTAGTAGAGGGCGGGGATGATGAGCAGTTCTTC. This codes for CASSLVEGGDDEQFF. Together with reference TRBV7-9 and TRBJ2-1, the CDR3 gives the full variable domain: DTGVSQNPRHKITKRGQNVTFRCDPISEHNRLYWYRQTLGQGPEFLTYFQNEAQLEKSRLLSDRFSAERPKGSFSTLEIQRTEQGDSAMYLCASSLVEGGDDEQFFGPGTRLTVL.

The table lists this clonotype with a few counts. The chain combines TRBV29-1 with TRBJ2-7; D not certain. V dropped 7 bases and J dropped 0 bases, with 10 bases sitting between them. Germline CDR1 reads SQVTM; CDR2 reads ANQGSEA. The CDR3 runs to 12 residues. DNA for the CDR3: TGCAGCGCTCAGGACGACTCCTACGAGCAGTACTTC. Protein product: CSAQDDSYEQYF.

This clonotype has a handful of counts. The genes are TRBV6-2 or TRBV6-3 and TRBJ2-7; either TRBD1 or TRBD2 may fit D (5 bases each). Trimming removed 4 bases from V and 2 bases from J, with 12 bases in between. The CDR3 is made up of 14 amino acids. The germline V gene has CDR1 MNHEY and CDR2 SVGEGT. The CDR3 DNA is TGTGCCAGCAGTTCGTACGGGGCCGCCTACGAGCAGTACTTC. Translation gives CASSSYGAAYEQYF.

This clonotype occurred a few times. The V and J genes are TRBV7-9 and TRBJ2-1, with 9 bases matching TRBD1. With 5 bases clipped from V and 10 bases from J, the junction kept 6 bases outside the gene matches. This CDR3 has 13 residues. Germline V CDR1 and CDR2: SEHNR, FQNEAQ (reference sequence). CDR3 nucleotide sequence: TGTGCCAGCAGCCCTAAGGACAGGGGCGAGCAGTTCTTC. Translating it yields CASSPKDRGEQFF.

This chain connects TRBV19 to TRBJ2-7; D is undetermined. Between the trimmed V and J ends, which lost 2 bases and 6 bases, there was a span of 14 bases. CDR3 length equals 14 residues. Germline V gene sequence: CDR1 LNHDA, CDR2 SQIVND (reference sequence). The CDR3 region is CASSIRGVRGEQYF. Written as DNA, the CDR3 is TGTGCCAGTAGTATACGTGGGGTCAGAGGCGAGCAGTACTTC.

There are many counts of this clonotype. The chain recombines TRBV6-2 or TRBV6-3 with TRBJ1-1; D is ambiguous. This CDR3 spans 14 amino acids. The ends were cut back, 9 bases at V and 4 bases at J, with 18 bases in the middle. Germline V gene lookup returns CDR1 MNHEY and CDR2 SVGEGT. This chain's CDR3 is CASQSSLSRTEAFF. The CDR3 DNA follows: TGTGCCAGTCAATCAAGTCTGTCCCGCACTGAAGCTTTCTTT.

This clonotype has more than one count but fewer than ten. V and J are TRBV2 and TRBJ1-2; 7 bases map to TRBD1. V lost 8 bases and J lost 9; bases outside the gene matches: 9. The CDR3 covers 12 residues. In germline, CDR1 is SNHLY, CDR2 FYNNEI. DNA for the CDR3: TGTGCCAGCCGACAGGGTAGGTTACGCTACACCTTC. This gives the protein CASRQGRLRYTF.

The chain employs TRBV5-1 and TRBJ2-1; 8 nucleotides line up with TRBD2. V dropped 2 bases and J dropped 6; count of bases not matched to a gene: 10. Germline V gene lookup returns CDR1 SGHRS and CDR2 YFSETQ. The CDR3 covers 16 residues. CDR3 region: CASSFGGTRNANEQFF. The CDR3 DNA sequence: TGCGCCAGCAGCTTTGGTGGGACTAGGAACGCCAATGAGCAGTTCTTC.

The chain joins TRBV7-6 to TRBJ1-3, with 8 bases aligning to TRBD1. Germline V gene sequence: CDR1 SGHVS, CDR2 FNYEAQ. This CDR3 region has 19 residues. V lost 4 bases and J lost 4; bases outside the gene matches: 18. For the CDR3, the DNA is TGTGCCAGCAGCTCGACTCCCCAACGTAGGACAGGGCAAGGAAACACCATATATTTT. Amino acid sequence: CASSSTPQRRTGQGNTIYF.

This clonotype was seen at least ten times. The chain recombines TRBV7-2 with TRBJ2-3, with 7 bases matching TRBD1. Germline CDR1 SGHTA, CDR2 FQGNSA. The V gene end was trimmed by 5 bases and the J gene end by 2 bases; junction bases not matched to a gene: 10. The CDR3 has 16 residues. In DNA, the CDR3 is TGTGCCAGCAGCCTCCAAGGGGGCCTCTACACAGATACGCAGTATTTT. Protein sequence: CASSLQGGLYTDTQYF.

This clonotype has a handful of counts. J is TRBJ2-1 and V is TRBV9; TRBD2 agrees at 15 bases. J lost 6 bases, V lost 0 bases, and 7 bases had no gene match. Germline lookup yields CDR1 SGDLS and CDR2 YYNGEE. The CDR3 covers 18 residues. The chain's CDR3 is CASSVGGLAGGQINEQFF. The CDR3 nucleotides read TGTGCCAGCAGCGTAGGGGGACTAGCGGGAGGACAGATCAATGAGCAGTTCTTC.

V and J are TRBV12-3 or TRBV12-4 and TRBJ1-2; D remains unclear. The length of the CDR3 is 12 residues. Trimming pared 8 bases from V and 4 bases from J, leaving 11 bases between. CDR3 coding DNA: TGTGCCAGCCTCTCAACCCTCTATGGCTACACCTTC. This encodes CASLSTLYGYTF.

This chain connects TRBV6-1 to TRBJ1-4, with 10 bases matching TRBD1. The CDR3 has 13 amino acids. J lost 15 bases, V lost 8 bases, and 12 bases had no gene match. Germline V CDR1 and CDR2: MNHNS, SASEGT. CDR3 residues: CASGEESGTGVFF. CDR3 nucleotide sequence: TGTGCCAGCGGCGAGGAGTCGGGGACAGGGGTGTTTTTT.

The chain uses TRBV19 and TRBJ1-2, with D hard to call. The V and J ends lost 1 base and 4 bases respectively, with 16 bases between them. Germline V CDR1 and CDR2: LNHDA, SQIVND (reference sequence). The CDR3 is made up of 16 amino acids. CDR3 nucleotides: TGTGCCAGTAGTATAGGCGTATCTGAGGCTCGCTATGGCTACACCTTC. It specifies CASSIGVSEARYGYTF. Complete variable domain (other parts from reference TRBV19 and TRBJ1-2): DGGITQSPKYLFRKEGQNVTLSCEQNLNHDAMYWYRQDPGQGLRLIYYSQIVNDFQKGDIAEGYSVSREKKESFPLTVTSAQKNPTAFYLCASSIGVSEARYGYTFGSGTRLTVV.

V and J are TRBV20-1 and TRBJ2-1; D tentatively reads TRBD1 or TRBD2 (5 bases each). CDR3 length: 13 amino acids. Trimming pared 5 bases from V and 9 bases from J, leaving 17 bases between. Germline V gene sequence: CDR1 DFQATT, CDR2 SNEGSKA (reference sequence). CDR3 sequence: CSAAGDGAGEQFF. In DNA, the CDR3 is TGCAGTGCTGCCGGGGACGGGGCGGGTGAGCAGTTCTTC.

This rearrangement joins TRBV6-1 to TRBJ2-3; TRBD2 aligns across 9 bases. Looked up from germline, CDR1 is MNHNS and CDR2 is SASEGT. The junction had 9 bases not matched to a gene; V was cut back by 6 bases and J by 5 bases. The CDR3 consists of 15 residues. The CDR3 sequence is CASSPSAGGRDTQYF. CDR3 bases: TGTGCCAGCAGCCCGTCGGCGGGGGGGCGAGATACGCAGTATTTT.

This sequence joins TRBV28 and TRBJ2-1; D is unclear. CDR1 and CDR2 from the germline V gene are MDHEN and SYDVKM. The V gene lost 6 bases and the J gene lost 9 bases, with 18 bases spanning the gap. The length of the CDR3 is 14 residues. CDR3 bases: TGTGCCAGCAGGAGTCAAAAGGGCCCCTTTGAGCAGTTCTTC. Amino acids: CASRSQKGPFEQFF.

This sequence joins TRBV15 and TRBJ2-1; TRBD1 aligns across 7 bases. Per the germline V gene, CDR1 is LNHNV and CDR2 is YYDKDF (reference sequence). The CDR3 runs 12 residues. The V segment lost 2 bases and the J segment 9 bases; nucleotides outside the gene matches: 1. The CDR3 spells CATSRYRGEQFF. CDR3 nucleotides: TGTGCCACCAGCAGATACAGGGGTGAGCAGTTCTTC. Variable domain in full (rest from reference TRBV15 and TRBJ2-1): DAMVIQNPRYQVTQFGKPVTLSCSQTLNHNVMYWYQQKSSQAPKLLFHYYDKDFNNEADTPDNFQSRRPNTSFCFLDIRSPGLGDTAMYLCATSRYRGEQFFGPGTRLTVL.

This clonotype was picked up many times. The V call is TRBV19, the J call TRBJ2-6; D unresolved. Trimming removed 1 base at V and 2 bases at J, with 3 bases between. CDR3 length equals 14 residues. The V gene's germline CDR1 is LNHDA and CDR2 SQIVND (reference sequence). CDR3 nucleotides: TGTGCCAGTAGTATAGGCGCTGGGGCCAACGTCCTGACTTTC. This codes for CASSIGAGANVLTF.

This sequence joins TRBV5-4 and TRBJ1-1, with D possibly matching TRBD1 (5 bases). Germline assignment: CDR1 SGHNT and CDR2 YYREEE (reference sequence). This CDR3 comprises 15 residues. V was cut by 5 bases and J by 1 base, with 15 bases left in between. CDR3 loop: CASRSWGRGNTEAFF. CDR3 nucleotides: TGTGCCAGCAGATCCTGGGGGAGGGGGAACACTGAAGCTTTCTTT.

The chain carries TRBV28 and TRBJ1-5; D is undetermined. Trimming removed 2 bases from V and 4 bases from J, with 15 bases in between. Germline V gives CDR1 MDHEN, CDR2 SYDVKM. CDR3 length: 16 residues. In nucleotides, the CDR3 is TGTGCCAGCAGTTTACGGCCTAGAAAGAAAAATCAGCCCCAGCATTTT. This encodes CASSLRPRKKNQPQHF.

V usage is TRBV20-1 and J usage is TRBJ2-5; D unclear. There are 12 residues in the CDR3. Trimming took off 0 bases at V and 10 bases at J, with 12 bases between the two ends. Looked up from germline, CDR1 is DFQATT and CDR2 is SNEGSKA (reference sequence). The CDR3: CSARDTPRDQYF. The CDR3 DNA sequence: TGCAGTGCTAGAGATACCCCCCGCGACCAGTACTTC.

The chain uses TRBV24-1 and TRBJ2-3; D may be TRBD1 (6 bases). V was shortened by 5 bases and J by 3 bases, with 14 bases between the two germline ends. The germline gives CDR1 KGHDR, CDR2 SFDVKD. This CDR3 is 15 amino acids long. Here the CDR3 DNA reads TGTGCCACCAGTGCCACAGGGTGGAGTACAGATACGCAGTATTTT. This gives the protein CATSATGWSTDTQYF.

Many counts were recorded for this clonotype. The V and J genes are TRBV7-2 and TRBJ1-5, with TRBD1 as a possible D gene (6 bases). The V gene's germline CDR1 is SGHTA and CDR2 FQGNSA. The CDR3 has 14 residues. Deletions cut 5 bases from V and 2 bases from J, with 10 bases between. The CDR3 reads CASSPSGGNQPQHF. DNA of the CDR3: TGTGCCAGCAGCCCCTCAGGGGGCAATCAGCCCCAGCATTTT. The full variable domain, its missing parts supplied by reference TRBV7-2 and TRBJ1-5, is GAGVSQSPSNKVTEKGKDVELRCDPISGHTALYWYRQSLGQGLEFLIYFQGNSAPDKSGLPSDRFSAERTGGSVSTLTIQRTQQEDSAVYLCASSPSGGNQPQHFGDGTRLSIL.

This chain links TRBV12-3 or TRBV12-4 with TRBJ2-3, with D possibly TRBD1 on 6 matching bases. This CDR3 has 15 amino acids. The V gene lost 2 bases and the J gene lost 4 bases, with 13 bases spanning the gap. The CDR3 nucleotides are TGTGCCAGCAGTTTATTGGGGGCCAGGGCAGATACGCAGTATTTT. Encoded protein: CASSLLGARADTQYF.